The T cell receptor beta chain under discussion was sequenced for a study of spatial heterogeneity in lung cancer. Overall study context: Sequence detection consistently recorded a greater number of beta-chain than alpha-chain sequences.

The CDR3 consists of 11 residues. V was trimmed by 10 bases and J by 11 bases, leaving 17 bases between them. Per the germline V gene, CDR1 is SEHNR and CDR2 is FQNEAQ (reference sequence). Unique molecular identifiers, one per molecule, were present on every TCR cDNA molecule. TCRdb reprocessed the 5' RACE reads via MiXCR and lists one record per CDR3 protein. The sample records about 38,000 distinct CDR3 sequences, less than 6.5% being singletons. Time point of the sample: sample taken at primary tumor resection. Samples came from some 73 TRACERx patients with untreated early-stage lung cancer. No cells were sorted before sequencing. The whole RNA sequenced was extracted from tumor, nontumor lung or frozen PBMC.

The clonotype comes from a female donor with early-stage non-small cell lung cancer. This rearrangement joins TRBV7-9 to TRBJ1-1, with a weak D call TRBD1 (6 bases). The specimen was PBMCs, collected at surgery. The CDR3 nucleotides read TGTGCCATATTGACAGGTCTGACGGCTTTCTTT. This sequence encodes CAILTGLTAFF. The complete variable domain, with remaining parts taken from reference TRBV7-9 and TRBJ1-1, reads DTGVSQNPRHKITKRGQNVTFRCDPISEHNRLYWYRQTLGQGPEFLTYFQNEAQLEKSRLLSDRFSAERPKGSFSTLEIQRTEQGDSAMYLCAILTGLTAFFGQGTRLTVV.